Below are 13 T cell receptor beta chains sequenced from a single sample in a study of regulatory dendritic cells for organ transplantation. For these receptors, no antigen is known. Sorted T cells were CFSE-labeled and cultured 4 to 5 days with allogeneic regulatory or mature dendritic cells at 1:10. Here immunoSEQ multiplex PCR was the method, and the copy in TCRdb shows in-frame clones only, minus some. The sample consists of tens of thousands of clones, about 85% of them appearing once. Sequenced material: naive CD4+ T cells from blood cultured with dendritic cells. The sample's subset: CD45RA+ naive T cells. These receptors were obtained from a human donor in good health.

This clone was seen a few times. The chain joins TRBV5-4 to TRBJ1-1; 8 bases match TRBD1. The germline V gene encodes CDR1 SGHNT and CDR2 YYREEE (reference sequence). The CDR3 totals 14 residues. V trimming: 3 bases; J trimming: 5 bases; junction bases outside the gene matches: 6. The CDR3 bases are TGTGCCAGCAGCTCTGCAGGGGGCAAGACTGAAGCTTTCTTT. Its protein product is CASSSAGGKTEAFF.

Here the CDR3 reads CAISESTDTQYF. In DNA, the CDR3 is TGTGCCATCAGTGAGTCAACAGATACGCAGTATTTT. The V call is TRBV10-3, the J call TRBJ2-3; no firm D call. This CDR3 has 12 residues. The germline V gene encodes CDR1 ENHRY and CDR2 SYGVKD. The V gene lost 0 bases and the J gene lost 3 bases, with 1 base spanning the gap.

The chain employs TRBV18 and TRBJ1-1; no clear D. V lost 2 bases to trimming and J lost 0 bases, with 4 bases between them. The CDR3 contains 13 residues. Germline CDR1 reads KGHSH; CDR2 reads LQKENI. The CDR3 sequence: CASSPGVNTEAFF. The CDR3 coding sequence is TGTGCCAGCTCACCAGGGGTGAACACTGAAGCTTTCTTT.

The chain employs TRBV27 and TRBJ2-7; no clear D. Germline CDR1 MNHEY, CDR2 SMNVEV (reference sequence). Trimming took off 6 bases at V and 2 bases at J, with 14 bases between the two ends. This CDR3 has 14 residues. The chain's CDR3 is CASRASVITYEQYF. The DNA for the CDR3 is TGTGCCAGCAGGGCGTCTGTCATCACCTACGAGCAGTACTTC.

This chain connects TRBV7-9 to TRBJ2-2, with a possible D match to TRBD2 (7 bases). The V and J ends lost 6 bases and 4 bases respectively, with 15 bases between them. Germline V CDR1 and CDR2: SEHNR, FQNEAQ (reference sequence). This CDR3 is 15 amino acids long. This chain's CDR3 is CASRWGGDGTGELFF. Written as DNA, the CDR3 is TGTGCCAGCAGGTGGGGGGGCGACGGCACCGGGGAGCTGTTTTTT.

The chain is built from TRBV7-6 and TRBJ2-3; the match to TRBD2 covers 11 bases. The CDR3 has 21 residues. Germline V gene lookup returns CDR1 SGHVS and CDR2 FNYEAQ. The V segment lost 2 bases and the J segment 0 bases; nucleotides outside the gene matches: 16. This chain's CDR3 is CASSLPITVGTSGLSTDTQYF. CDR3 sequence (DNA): TGTGCCAGCAGCTTACCAATTACCGTCGGGACTAGCGGACTTAGCACAGATACGCAGTATTTT.

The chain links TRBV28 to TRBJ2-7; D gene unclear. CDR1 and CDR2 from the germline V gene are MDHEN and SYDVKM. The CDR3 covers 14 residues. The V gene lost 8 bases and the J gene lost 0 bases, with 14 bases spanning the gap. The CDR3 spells CASPGSRHSYEQYF. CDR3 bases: TGTGCCAGCCCAGGCTCCAGGCACTCCTACGAGCAGTACTTC.

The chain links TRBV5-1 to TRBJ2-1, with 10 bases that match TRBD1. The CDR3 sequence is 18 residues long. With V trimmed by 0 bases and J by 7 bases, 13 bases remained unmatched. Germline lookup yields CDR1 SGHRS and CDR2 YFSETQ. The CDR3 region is CASSLVPPGQGIRNEQFF. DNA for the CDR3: TGCGCCAGCAGCTTGGTACCACCGGGACAGGGGATTCGGAATGAGCAGTTCTTC.

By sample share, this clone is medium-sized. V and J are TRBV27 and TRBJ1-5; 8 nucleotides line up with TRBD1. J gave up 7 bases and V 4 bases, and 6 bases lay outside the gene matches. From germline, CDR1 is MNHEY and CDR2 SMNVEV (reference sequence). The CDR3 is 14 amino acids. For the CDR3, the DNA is TGTGCCAGCAGTTACGACAGGGGCTGGCAGCCCCAGCATTTT. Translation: CASSYDRGWQPQHF.

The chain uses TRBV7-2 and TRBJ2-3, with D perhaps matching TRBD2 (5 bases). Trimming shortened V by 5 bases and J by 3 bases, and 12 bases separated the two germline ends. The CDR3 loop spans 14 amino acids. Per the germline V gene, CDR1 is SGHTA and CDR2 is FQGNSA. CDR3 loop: CASSGSVSTDTQYF. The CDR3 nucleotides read TGTGCCAGCAGCGGTAGCGTTTCAACAGATACGCAGTATTTT.

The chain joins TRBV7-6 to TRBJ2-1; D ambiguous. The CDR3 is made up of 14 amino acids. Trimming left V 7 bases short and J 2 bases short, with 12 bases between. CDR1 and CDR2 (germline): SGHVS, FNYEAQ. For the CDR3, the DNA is TGTGCCAGCAACCCTAGTAGGGCCTACAATGAGCAGTTCTTC. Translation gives CASNPSRAYNEQFF.

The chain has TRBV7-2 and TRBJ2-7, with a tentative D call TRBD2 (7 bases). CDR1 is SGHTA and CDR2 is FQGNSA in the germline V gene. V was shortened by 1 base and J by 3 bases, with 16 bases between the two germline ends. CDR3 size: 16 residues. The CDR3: CASSLESLGGLYEQYF. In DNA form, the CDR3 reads TGTGCCAGCAGCTTAGAGTCGCTGGGGGGGCTCTACGAGCAGTACTTC.

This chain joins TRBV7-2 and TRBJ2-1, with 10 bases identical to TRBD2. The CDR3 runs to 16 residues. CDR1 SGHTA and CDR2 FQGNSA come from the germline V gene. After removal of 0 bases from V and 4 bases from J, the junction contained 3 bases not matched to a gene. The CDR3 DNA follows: TGTGCCAGCAGCTTAGCGGGGACTAGCGAATACAATGAGCAGTTCTTC. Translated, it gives CASSLAGTSEYNEQFF.